The rows below give T cell receptor beta chains drawn from one sample of a study of metastatic and nonmetastatic thyroid tumors. TCRdb re-called clones via MiXCR from the PCR reads. The data show about 7,000 clones, 18% seen once. The sample was adjacent normal tissue. These TCRs come from a male donor with papillary thyroid cancer or a benign thyroid nodule (not recorded which). Some clones in this sample may be carry-over from other donors' samples. CDR3s include the opening cysteine and the closing phenylalanine or tryptophan. A D gene is named only where the DNA matches it firmly. The size of a clone is reported for some rows only, either as once, few or many, or as a class for expanded clones.

>NA|TRBV12-3/TRBV12-4|NA|TRBJ2-5
TGTGCCAGCAGTTTTGGGGCTGTGGGGACCCAGTACTTC
CASSFGAVGTQYF
>few|TRBV28|TRBD1|TRBJ2-5
TGTGCCAGCAGTTTACTGACAGGGGGCGCCGAGACCCAGTACTTC
CASSLLTGGAETQYF
>few|TRBV20-1|TRBD1|TRBJ2-7
TGCAGTGCCGTATCCGGGGCAGGGGGTCAGAACGAGCAGTACTTC
CSAVSGAGGQNEQYF
>few|TRBV6-1|NA|TRBJ1-1
TGTGCCAGCAGTGATCGTGGGATTATGAACACTGAAGCTTTCTTT
CASSDRGIMNTEAFF
>NA|TRBV6-1|NA|TRBJ2-2
TGTGCCAGCAGTCCCCGGATTCTAGGTTCCGGGGAGCTGTTTTTT
CASSPRILGSGELFF
>few|TRBV7-3|TRBD1|TRBJ2-3
TGTGCCAGCAGCTTAAGGGGGACAGGGAGTACAGATACGCAGTATTTT
CASSLRGTGSTDTQYF
>NA|TRBV6-1|NA|TRBJ1-5
TGTGCCAGCAGAAAGGGAGGAAACAATCAGCCCCAGCATTTT
CASRKGGNNQPQHF
>medium-sized|TRBV12-3/TRBV12-4|TRBD2|TRBJ2-2
TGTGCCAGCAGTTCCGGGACTAGCGGTACCGGGGAGCTGTTTTTT
CASSSGTSGTGELFF
>NA|TRBV9|NA|TRBJ2-2
TGTGCCAGCAGCGTAGACAGCGGGAACACCGGGGAGCTGTTTTTT
CASSVDSGNTGELFF
>NA|TRBV6-9|NA|TRBJ1-1
TGTGCCAGCAGTGACGGTACAGGTCTCATGAACACTGAAGCTTTCTTT
CASSDGTGLMNTEAFF
>NA|TRBV9|NA|TRBJ2-3
TGTGCCAGCAGCGTTCAGCCAGGCACAGATACGCAGTATTTT
CASSVQPGTDTQYF
>NA|TRBV7-3|NA|TRBJ2-7
TGTGCCAGCAGCTCCTCAGGGTTCTACGAGCAGTACTTC
CASSSSGFYEQYF
>NA|TRBV10-3|NA|TRBJ2-7
TGTGCCATCAGTGAGTCAGCCTCCTCCGAGCAGTACTTC
CAISESASSEQYF
>few|TRBV6-5|TRBD2|TRBJ2-7
TGTGCCAGCAGTTCTTTACTAGCGCGAGGGCCCCACGAGCAGTACTTC
CASSSLLARGPHEQYF
>medium-sized|TRBV5-1|NA|TRBJ2-3
TGCGCCAGCAGCTACCGCACAGATACGCAGTATTTT
CASSYRTDTQYF
>medium-sized|TRBV6-2/TRBV6-3|TRBD1|TRBJ1-1
TGTGCCAGCAGTTCTCCTCTCCGGGACAGAAACACTGAAGCTTTCTTT
CASSSPLRDRNTEAFF
>NA|TRBV18|TRBD1|TRBJ2-1
TGTGCCAGCTCACCAGGCTGGGACAGAGCCTACAATGAGCAGTTCTTC
CASSPGWDRAYNEQFF